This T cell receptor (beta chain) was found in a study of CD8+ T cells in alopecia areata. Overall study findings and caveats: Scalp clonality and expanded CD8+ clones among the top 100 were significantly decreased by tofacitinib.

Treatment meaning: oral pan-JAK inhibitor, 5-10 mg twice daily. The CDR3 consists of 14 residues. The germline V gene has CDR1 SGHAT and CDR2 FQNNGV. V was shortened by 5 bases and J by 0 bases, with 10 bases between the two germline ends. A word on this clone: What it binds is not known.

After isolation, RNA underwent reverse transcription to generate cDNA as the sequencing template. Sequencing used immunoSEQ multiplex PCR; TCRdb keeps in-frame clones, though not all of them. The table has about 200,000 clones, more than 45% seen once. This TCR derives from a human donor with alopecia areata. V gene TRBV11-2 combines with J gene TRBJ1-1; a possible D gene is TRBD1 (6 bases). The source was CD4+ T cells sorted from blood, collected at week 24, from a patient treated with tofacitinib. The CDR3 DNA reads TGTGCCAGCAGCCCACAGGGTATGAACACTGAAGCTTTCTTT. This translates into CASSPQGMNTEAFF. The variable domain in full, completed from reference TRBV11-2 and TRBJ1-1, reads EAGVAQSPRYKIIEKRQSVAFWCNPISGHATLYWYQQILGQGPKLLIQFQNNGVVDDSQLPKDRFSAERLKGVDSTLKIQPAKLEDSAVYLCASSPQGMNTEAFFGQGTRLTVV.